The clone carrying this TCR beta chain came up a few times. No antigen is known for it. The data derive from a study of T-cell reconstitution after alpha-beta-depleted transplantation in children. Study-wide results and limits: Reported findings indicate that, about two months after transplant, alpha-beta T cells came from several hundred expanded clones, which were derived from non-depleted graft cells.

This sample's TCRbeta library carried unique molecular identifier barcodes. Each CDR3 protein gets one entry after TCRdb re-called the PCR reads with MiXCR. Among approximately 220,000 distinct CDR3 sequences listed, around a sixth were seen once. V lost 0 bases and J lost 5, with 5 bases in between. CDR1 is LNHNV, CDR2 YYDKDF, per germline (reference sequence). There are 13 residues in the CDR3. The source material was PBMCs, mostly from graft donor cells, sampled 360 days after TCRalphabeta/CD19-depleted stem cell transplant. This TCR came from a male patient between 2 and 15 years old who had a stem cell transplant for acute lymphoblastic leukemia, so the T cells may come from the graft donor. V and J are TRBV15 and TRBJ1-5, with D unclear. This chain's CDR3 is CATSRDLDQPQHF. Written as DNA, the CDR3 is TGTGCCACCAGCAGAGATCTAGATCAGCCCCAGCATTTT.